The 27 T cell receptor beta chains given below trace back to one sample, sequenced in a study of graft-versus-host responses after intestinal transplantation. The antigens for these receptors are not known. Assay: immunoSEQ multiplex PCR; the TCRdb copy retains only in-frame clones and omits some. The sample yields approximately 63,000 clones, 90% to 95% seen once. The specimen comprised unstimulated CD4+ T cells sorted from spleen or lymph node cells, sampled before transplant. These receptor sequences come from a human donor who was the organ donor for an intestinal transplant.

This sequence joins TRBV27 and TRBJ2-3, with a possible D match to TRBD2 (5 bases). Germline loops: CDR1 MNHEY, CDR2 SMNVEV (reference sequence). The CDR3 runs to 16 residues. V lost 7 bases, J lost 2 bases, and 19 bases lay in between. CDR3 nucleotide sequence: TGTGCCAGCAATCCCCTAGCCCATCCTATCACAGATACGCAGTATTTT. Its protein is CASNPLAHPITDTQYF.

The chain links TRBV20-1 to TRBJ2-7; D ambiguous. In germline, CDR1 is DFQATT, CDR2 SNEGSKA (reference sequence). This CDR3 comprises 11 residues. The V end lost 1 base, the J end lost 4 bases, and 5 bases lay between the germline ends. This chain's CDR3 is CSARGKYEQYF. CDR3 nucleotide sequence: TGCAGTGCTAGAGGGAAATACGAGCAGTACTTC.

As to this clone: Other nucleotide sequences in the sample specify the same CDR3. The J gene is TRBJ1-6, the V gene TRBV19; TRBD1 might be the D (5 bases). The CDR3 is 15 amino acids. Germline V gene sequence: CDR1 LNHDA, CDR2 SQIVND (reference sequence). V was cut by 7 bases and J by 9 bases, with 19 bases left in between. CDR3 loop: CASTPWGGSSSPLHF. CDR3 coding DNA: TGTGCCAGTACTCCCTGGGGGGGAAGTAGTTCACCCCTCCACTTT.

The chain uses TRBV10-3 and TRBJ1-2; D ambiguous. The CDR3 length is 13 residues. The germline V and J ends were trimmed by 6 bases and 3 bases, with 11 bases remaining between them. Germline loops: CDR1 ENHRY, CDR2 SYGVKD. The CDR3 here is CAISALTHYGYTF. CDR3 coding DNA: TGTGCCATCAGCGCCCTCACCCACTATGGCTACACCTTC.

V is TRBV6-5 and J is TRBJ2-3, with 11 bases matching TRBD2. Looked up from germline, CDR1 is MNHEY and CDR2 is SVGAGI. The CDR3 spans 16 residues. Losses at the gene ends were 4 bases for V and 1 base for J; bases not matched to a gene: 4. The CDR3 is CASSSQTSGGTDTQYF. The CDR3 region has the DNA TGTGCCAGCAGTTCCCAGACTAGCGGGGGCACAGATACGCAGTATTTT.

A few counts support this clone. V and J are TRBV7-9 and TRBJ1-4; TRBD1 matches at 10 bases. The germline V gene has CDR1 SEHNR and CDR2 FQNEAQ (reference sequence). This CDR3 spans 14 amino acids. With V trimmed by 4 bases and J by 8 bases, 4 bases remained unmatched. CDR3: CASSWGTGAEKLFF. CDR3 nucleotide sequence: TGTGCCAGCAGCTGGGGGACAGGGGCAGAAAAACTGTTTTTT.

This chain uses TRBV15 with TRBJ2-2; 8 bases map to TRBD1. Per germline, CDR1 LNHNV and CDR2 YYDKDF (reference sequence). CDR3 length: 15 amino acids. The V gene end was trimmed by 0 bases and the J gene end by 6 bases; junction bases not matched to a gene: 3. The CDR3: CATSRETGGPGELFF. The CDR3 nucleotides are TGTGCCACCAGCAGAGAAACAGGGGGACCCGGGGAGCTGTTTTTT.

The V call is TRBV4-3, the J call TRBJ1-2, with a possible D match to TRBD1 (6 bases). V was cut by 4 bases and J by 8 bases, with 17 bases left in between. Germline lookup yields CDR1 LGHNA and CDR2 YSLEER. This CDR3 spans 14 amino acids. CDR3 loop: CASSPQTGREGYTF. The CDR3 coding sequence is TGCGCCAGCAGCCCACAAACAGGGCGGGAGGGCTACACCTTC.

V usage is TRBV9 and J usage is TRBJ2-1, with D possibly being TRBD2 (6 bases). The CDR3 runs to 17 residues. Trimming took 4 bases from V and 0 from J, leaving 17 bases between them. The germline V gene has CDR1 SGDLS and CDR2 YYNGEE. The chain's CDR3 is CASSFRDFRSSYNEQFF. In DNA, the CDR3 is TGTGCCAGCAGCTTCCGGGACTTTCGTAGCTCCTACAATGAGCAGTTCTTC.

V usage is TRBV27 and J usage is TRBJ1-5; TRBD1 agrees at 7 bases. Germline V gene sequence: CDR1 MNHEY, CDR2 SMNVEV (reference sequence). The CDR3 is 14 residues long. The V and J ends lost 3 bases and 4 bases, in that order; junction bases with no gene match: 3. The DNA of the CDR3 is TGTGCCAGCAGTTTGGAGGGGGCGAATCAGCCCCAGCATTTT. It yields the protein CASSLEGANQPQHF.

The V and J genes are TRBV6-5 and TRBJ1-2, with 7 positions matching TRBD1. The CDR3 has 15 residues. Germline CDR1 and CDR2: MNHEY and SVGAGI. V was clipped by 6 bases and J by 1 base; unmatched bases: 8. The CDR3, as DNA: TGTGCCAGCAGGGAAAGGGGGCGTCTTAACTATGGCTACACCTTC. It yields the protein CASRERGRLNYGYTF.

The rearrangement links TRBV7-2 to TRBJ1-1; 8 positions match TRBD1. Unmatched junction bases numbered 6, after V lost 5 bases and J lost 1 base. Germline loops: CDR1 SGHTA, CDR2 FQGNSA. The CDR3 is 15 amino acids. CDR3 DNA: TGTGCCAGCAGCGTCACAGGGGGTAAGAACACTGAAGCTTTCTTT. Encoded protein: CASSVTGGKNTEAFF.

The chain joins TRBV5-1 to TRBJ2-3, with 8 bases that match TRBD2. The junction had 5 bases not matched to a gene; V was cut back by 1 base and J by 4 bases. CDR1 SGHRS and CDR2 YFSETQ come from the germline V gene. The CDR3 runs to 15 residues. Written as DNA, the CDR3 is TGCGCCAGCAGCTTGCACGGGGGGGCCTCAGATACGCAGTATTTT. Its protein product is CASSLHGGASDTQYF.

The chain links TRBV6-5 to TRBJ1-5; D not resolved. V was trimmed by 8 bases and J by 3 bases, leaving 11 bases between them. CDR1 is MNHEY, CDR2 SVGAGI, per germline. The CDR3 extends over 13 amino acids. The CDR3 loop is CASRPALNQPQHF. Here the CDR3 DNA reads TGTGCCAGCCGTCCGGCCCTCAATCAGCCCCAGCATTTT.

This chain connects TRBV21-1 to TRBJ1-6. TRBV21-1 is given as a pseudogene. This CDR3 has 19 amino acids. The CDR3 spells CASSKAWRRAYSYNSPLHF. CDR3 in DNA: TGTGCCAGCAGCAAAGCTTGGCGGAGGGCGTACTCCTATAATTCACCCCTCCACTTT.

For the CDR3, the DNA is TGTGCCAGCAGTTATCAGACTAGCGGGGGGGCCCGGGATACGCAGTATTTT. Protein sequence: CASSYQTSGGARDTQYF. The chain has TRBV2 and TRBJ2-3; TRBD2 matches at 14 bases. The trim removed 5 bases at V and 6 bases at J, leaving 10 bases unmatched. The CDR3 contains 17 residues. The germline V gene encodes CDR1 SNHLY and CDR2 FYNNEI.

This chain links TRBV19 with TRBJ2-1; 13 bases align to TRBD2. Trimming at V came to 5 bases and at J to 3 bases, leaving 7 bases not matched to a gene. CDR1 and CDR2 (germline): LNHDA, SQIVND (reference sequence). The length of the CDR3 is 17 residues. The DNA of the CDR3 is TGTGCCAGTAGTCCCGGGACTAGCGGGGCCGACTACAATGAGCAGTTCTTC. This translates into CASSPGTSGADYNEQFF. Combining the CDR3 with reference TRBV19 and TRBJ2-1 gives the whole variable domain DGGITQSPKYLFRKEGQNVTLSCEQNLNHDAMYWYRQDPGQGLRLIYYSQIVNDFQKGDIAEGYSVSREKKESFPLTVTSAQKNPTAFYLCASSPGTSGADYNEQFFGPGTRLTVL.

The chain has TRBV29-1 and TRBJ2-5; D remains ambiguous. From germline, CDR1 is SQVTM and CDR2 ANQGSEA. Between the trimmed V and J ends, which lost 6 bases and 7 bases, there was a span of 12 bases. The CDR3 loop spans 11 amino acids. This CDR3 is CSVTGDGTQYF. The DNA of the CDR3 is TGCAGCGTGACGGGTGACGGGACCCAGTACTTC.

The rearrangement links TRBV4-3 to TRBJ1-4; possibly TRBD1 for D (6 bases). V gave up 5 bases and J gave up 2 bases, with 18 bases separating them. This CDR3 is 17 amino acids long. In germline, CDR1 is LGHNA, CDR2 YSLEER. The CDR3 region has the DNA TGCGCCAGCAGCTCTCGCCTAGGGGGAGCGACTAATGAAAAACTGTTTTTT. Translation: CASSSRLGGATNEKLFF.

The V and J genes are TRBV7-8 and TRBJ2-5; TRBD2 matches at 7 bases. The J call may be incorrect, as the DNA end agrees better with TRBJ2-7. Germline-derived CDR1 and CDR2 are SGHVS and FQNEAQ. The CDR3 is 18 residues long. CDR3 bases: TGTGCCAGCAGCTTAGCTTCCGGGATAGCGGGTTACTCCTACGAGCAGTACTTC. The encoded protein is CASSLASGIAGYSYEQYF.

This chain uses TRBV27 with TRBJ1-6, with D unresolved. This CDR3 contains 11 residues. V gave up 4 bases and J gave up 7 bases, with 2 bases separating them. Per the germline V gene, CDR1 is MNHEY and CDR2 is SMNVEV (reference sequence). CDR3 protein: CASSSNSPLHF. CDR3 coding DNA: TGTGCCAGCAGTTCGAATTCACCCCTCCACTTT.

V gene TRBV19 combines with J gene TRBJ1-3; 7 nucleotides line up with TRBD1. The CDR3 has 14 residues. Germline trimming cut 10 bases from V and 1 base from J; bases unmatched to any gene: 7. Germline V CDR1 and CDR2: LNHDA, SQIVND (reference sequence). Here the CDR3 DNA reads TGTGCCATATCGACAGGGTGGTCTGGAAACACCATATATTTT. Translation gives CAISTGWSGNTIYF.

The chain recombines TRBV7-9 with TRBJ2-5, with D maybe TRBD1 (6 bases). With the DNA end fitting TRBJ2-7 better, the J assignment may be wrong. The CDR3 totals 14 residues. Germline V lookup: CDR1 SEHNR, CDR2 FQNEAQ (reference sequence). The DNA for the CDR3 is TGTGCCAGCAGCTTAGAGTTGAGGGGGTACGAGCAGTACTTC. Translated: CASSLELRGYEQYF.

The rearrangement joins TRBV18 to TRBJ2-5, with D possibly called TRBD1 or TRBD2 (8 bases each). Germline V gene data show CDR1 as KGHSH and CDR2 as LQKENI. The CDR3 has 15 residues. V was clipped by 5 bases and J by 4 bases, with 17 bases between them. Written as DNA, the CDR3 is TGTGCCAGCTCAACGGGGGGGACAGGCGGAGAGACCCAGTACTTC. It translates to CASSTGGTGGETQYF.

Details on this clone: The sample carries other DNA sequences with the same CDR3. This chain links TRBV5-1 with TRBJ1-4; no firm D call. V lost 0 bases and J lost 4, with 7 bases in between. The CDR3 contains 14 residues. The germline CDR1 and CDR2 sequences are SGHRS and YFSETQ. The CDR3 DNA is TGCGCCAGCAGCTTGGGAGTCCTTAATGAAAAACTGTTTTTT. This translates into CASSLGVLNEKLFF.

The rearrangement joins TRBV5-4 to TRBJ2-3, with 8 bases that match TRBD2. This CDR3 is 15 amino acids long. CDR1 and CDR2 (germline): SGHNT, YYREEE (reference sequence). V was clipped by 1 base and J by 6 bases; unmatched bases: 7. The CDR3 bases are TGTGCCAGCAGCTTGTCACGGGGGGGCTCGGATACGCAGTATTTT. Translation: CASSLSRGGSDTQYF. Looking up the rest from reference TRBV5-4 and TRBJ2-3 gives the full variable domain: ETGVTQSPTHLIKTRGQQVTLRCSSQSGHNTVSWYQQALGQGPQFIFQYYREEENGRGNFPPRFSGLQFPNYSSELNVNALELDDSALYLCASSLSRGGSDTQYFGPGTRLTVL.

The chain employs TRBV4-3 and TRBJ1-1; 9 bases match TRBD1. CDR3 length: 14 amino acids. V lost 4 bases, J lost 6 bases, and 6 bases stayed unmatched. Germline values: CDR1 LGHNA, CDR2 YSLEER. The CDR3 spells CASSLLQGAPEAFF. The DNA for the CDR3 is TGCGCCAGCAGCCTCCTACAGGGGGCCCCTGAAGCTTTCTTT.